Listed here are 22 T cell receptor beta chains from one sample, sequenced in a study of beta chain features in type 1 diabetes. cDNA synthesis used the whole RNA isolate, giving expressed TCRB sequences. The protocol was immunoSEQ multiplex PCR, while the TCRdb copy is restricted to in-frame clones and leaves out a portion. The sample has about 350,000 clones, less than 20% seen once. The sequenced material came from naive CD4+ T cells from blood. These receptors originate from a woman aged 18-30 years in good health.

As DNA, the CDR3 is TGTGCCAGCAGCTCCGACATCTATGGCTACACCTTC. It codes for CASSSDIYGYTF. The rearrangement joins TRBV7-9 to TRBJ1-2; D ambiguous. Trimming pared 4 bases from V and 4 bases from J, leaving 7 bases between. CDR3 length equals 12 residues. Germline CDR1 reads SEHNR; CDR2 reads FQNEAQ (reference sequence). Complete variable domain (other parts from reference TRBV7-9 and TRBJ1-2): DTGVSQNPRHKITKRGQNVTFRCDPISEHNRLYWYRQTLGQGPEFLTYFQNEAQLEKSRLLSDRFSAERPKGSFSTLEIQRTEQGDSAMYLCASSSDIYGYTFGSGTRLTVV.

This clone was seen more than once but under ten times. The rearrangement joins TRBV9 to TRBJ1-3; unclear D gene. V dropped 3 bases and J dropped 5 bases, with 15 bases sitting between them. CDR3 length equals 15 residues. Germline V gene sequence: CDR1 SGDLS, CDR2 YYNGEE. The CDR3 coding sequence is TGTGCCAGCAGCGGTACAGCGGCCAACAGAAACACCATATATTTT. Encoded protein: CASSGTAANRNTIYF. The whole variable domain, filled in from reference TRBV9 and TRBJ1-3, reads DSGVTQTPKHLITATGQRVTLRCSPRSGDLSVYWYQQSLDQGLQFLIQYYNGEERAKGNILERFSAQQFPDLHSELNLSSLELGDSALYFCASSGTAANRNTIYFGEGSWLTVV.

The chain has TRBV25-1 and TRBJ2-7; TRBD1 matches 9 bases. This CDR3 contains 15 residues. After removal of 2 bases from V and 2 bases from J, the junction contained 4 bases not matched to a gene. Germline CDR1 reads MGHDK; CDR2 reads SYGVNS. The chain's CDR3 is CASSEAGTGTYEQYF. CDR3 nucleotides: TGTGCCAGCAGTGAAGCTGGGACAGGGACCTACGAGCAGTACTTC.

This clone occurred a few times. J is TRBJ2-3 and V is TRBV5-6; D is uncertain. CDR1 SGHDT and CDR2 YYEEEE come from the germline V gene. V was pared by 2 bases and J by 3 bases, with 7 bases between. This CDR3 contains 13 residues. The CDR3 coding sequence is TGTGCCAGCAGCTTATCGCAGACAGATACGCAGTATTTT. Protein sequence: CASSLSQTDTQYF.

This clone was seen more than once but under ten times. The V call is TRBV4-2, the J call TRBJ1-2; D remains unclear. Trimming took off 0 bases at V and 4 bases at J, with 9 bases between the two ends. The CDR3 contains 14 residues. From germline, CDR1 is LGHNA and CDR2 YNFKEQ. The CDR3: CASSQDRAGYGYTF. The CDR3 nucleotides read TGTGCCAGCAGCCAAGATCGGGCGGGCTATGGCTACACCTTC.

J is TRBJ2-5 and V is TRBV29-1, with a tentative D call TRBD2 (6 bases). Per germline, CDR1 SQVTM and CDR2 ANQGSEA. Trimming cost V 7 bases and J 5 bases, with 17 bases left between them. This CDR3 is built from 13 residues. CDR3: CSAGLRLRETQYF. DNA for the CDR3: TGCAGCGCGGGACTGCGCTTACGGGAGACCCAGTACTTC.

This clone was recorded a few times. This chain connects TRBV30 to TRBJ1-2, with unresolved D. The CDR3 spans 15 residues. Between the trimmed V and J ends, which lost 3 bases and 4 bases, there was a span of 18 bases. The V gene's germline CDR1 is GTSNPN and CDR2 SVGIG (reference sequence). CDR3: CAWRAMYGHLYGYTF. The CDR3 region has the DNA TGTGCCTGGAGAGCTATGTACGGTCATCTCTATGGCTACACCTTC.

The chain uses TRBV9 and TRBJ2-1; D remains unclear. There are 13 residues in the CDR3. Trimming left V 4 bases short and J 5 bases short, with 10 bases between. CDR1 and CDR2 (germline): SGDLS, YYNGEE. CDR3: CASSLSPHNEQFF. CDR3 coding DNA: TGTGCCAGCAGCCTATCCCCCCACAATGAGCAGTTCTTC.

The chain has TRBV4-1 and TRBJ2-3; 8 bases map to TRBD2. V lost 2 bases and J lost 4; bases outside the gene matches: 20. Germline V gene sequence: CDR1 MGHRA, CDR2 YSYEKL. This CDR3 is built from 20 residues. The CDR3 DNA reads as TGCGCCAGCAGCCAAAGGGCAGCGGGAGCTCTGGGTTTGGTATCAGATACGCAGTATTTT. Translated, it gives CASSQRAAGALGLVSDTQYF.

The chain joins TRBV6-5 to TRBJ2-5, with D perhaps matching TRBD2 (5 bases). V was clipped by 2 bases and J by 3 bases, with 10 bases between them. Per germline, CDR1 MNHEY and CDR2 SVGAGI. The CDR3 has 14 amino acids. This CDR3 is CASSYRREEETQYF. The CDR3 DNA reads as TGTGCCAGCAGTTACCGACGGGAAGAAGAGACCCAGTACTTC.

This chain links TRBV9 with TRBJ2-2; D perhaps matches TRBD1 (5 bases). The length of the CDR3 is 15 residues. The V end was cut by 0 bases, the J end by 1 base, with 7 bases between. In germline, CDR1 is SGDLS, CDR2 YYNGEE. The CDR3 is CASSVGGLNTGELFF. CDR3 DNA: TGTGCCAGCAGCGTAGGGGGCTTGAACACCGGGGAGCTGTTTTTT. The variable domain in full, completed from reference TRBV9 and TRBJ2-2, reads DSGVTQTPKHLITATGQRVTLRCSPRSGDLSVYWYQQSLDQGLQFLIQYYNGEERAKGNILERFSAQQFPDLHSELNLSSLELGDSALYFCASSVGGLNTGELFFGEGSRLTVL.

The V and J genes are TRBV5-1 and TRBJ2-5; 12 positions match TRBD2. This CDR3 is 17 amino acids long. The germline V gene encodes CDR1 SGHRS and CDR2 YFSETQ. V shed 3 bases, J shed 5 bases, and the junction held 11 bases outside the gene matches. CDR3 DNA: TGCGCCAGCAGCTCGCCGACTAGCGGGAGTTTCGGTGAGACCCAGTACTTC. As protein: CASSSPTSGSFGETQYF.

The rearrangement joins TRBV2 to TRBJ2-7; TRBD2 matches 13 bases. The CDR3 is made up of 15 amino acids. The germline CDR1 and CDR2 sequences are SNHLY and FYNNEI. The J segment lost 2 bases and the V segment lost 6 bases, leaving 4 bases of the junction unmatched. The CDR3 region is CASRRLAGGPYEQYF. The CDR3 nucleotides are TGTGCCAGCAGGAGACTAGCGGGAGGCCCCTACGAGCAGTACTTC.

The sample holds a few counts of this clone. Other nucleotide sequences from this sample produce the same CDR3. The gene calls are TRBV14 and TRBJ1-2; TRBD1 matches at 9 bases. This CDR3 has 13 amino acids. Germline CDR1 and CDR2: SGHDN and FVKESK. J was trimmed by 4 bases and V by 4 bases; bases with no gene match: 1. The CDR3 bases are TGTGCCAGCAGCCCGGGACAGGGCTATGGCTACACCTTC. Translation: CASSPGQGYGYTF.

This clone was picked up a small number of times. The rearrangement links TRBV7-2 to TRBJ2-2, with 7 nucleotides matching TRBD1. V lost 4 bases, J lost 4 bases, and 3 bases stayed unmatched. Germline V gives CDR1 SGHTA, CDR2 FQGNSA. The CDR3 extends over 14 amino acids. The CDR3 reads CASSWGQSTGELFF. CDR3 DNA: TGTGCCAGCAGCTGGGGACAGTCCACCGGGGAGCTGTTTTTT.

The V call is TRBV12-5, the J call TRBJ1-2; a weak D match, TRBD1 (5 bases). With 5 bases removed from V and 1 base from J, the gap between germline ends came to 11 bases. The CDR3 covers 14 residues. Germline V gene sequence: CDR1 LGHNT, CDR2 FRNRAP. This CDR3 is CASGHRGSNYGYTF. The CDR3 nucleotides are TGTGCTAGTGGTCACCGGGGGAGTAACTATGGCTACACCTTC.

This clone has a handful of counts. The DNA of the CDR3 is TGTGCCAGCAGAGGCGGGTCCTACAATGAGCAGTTCTTC. It encodes CASRGGSYNEQFF. V usage is TRBV27 and J usage is TRBJ2-1, with D perhaps matching TRBD2 (5 bases). The CDR3 is 13 residues long. The germline V and J ends were trimmed by 6 bases and 1 base, with 7 bases remaining between them. Looked up from germline, CDR1 is MNHEY and CDR2 is SMNVEV (reference sequence).

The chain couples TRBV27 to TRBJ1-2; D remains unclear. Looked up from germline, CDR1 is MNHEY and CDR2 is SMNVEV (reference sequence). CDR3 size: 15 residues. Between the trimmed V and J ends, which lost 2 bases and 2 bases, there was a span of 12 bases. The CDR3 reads CASSLLSSGNYGYTF. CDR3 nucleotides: TGTGCCAGCAGTTTACTCTCCAGCGGGAACTATGGCTACACCTTC.

The CDR3 sequence: CASSVATGGGTGELFF. DNA for the CDR3: TGTGCCAGCAGCGTAGCTACTGGGGGCGGAACCGGGGAGCTGTTTTTT. The J gene is TRBJ2-2, the V gene TRBV9; D is possibly TRBD1 (6 bases). The length of the CDR3 is 16 residues. Trimming shortened V by 0 bases and J by 5 bases, and 14 bases separated the two germline ends. The germline gives CDR1 SGDLS, CDR2 YYNGEE.

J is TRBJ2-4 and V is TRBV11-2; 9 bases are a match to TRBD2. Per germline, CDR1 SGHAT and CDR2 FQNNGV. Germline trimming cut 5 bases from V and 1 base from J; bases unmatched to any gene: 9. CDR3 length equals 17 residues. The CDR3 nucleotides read TGTGCCAGCAGCGACCGGCCCAGCGGGAGGGCCAAAAACATTCAGTACTTC. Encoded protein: CASSDRPSGRAKNIQYF.

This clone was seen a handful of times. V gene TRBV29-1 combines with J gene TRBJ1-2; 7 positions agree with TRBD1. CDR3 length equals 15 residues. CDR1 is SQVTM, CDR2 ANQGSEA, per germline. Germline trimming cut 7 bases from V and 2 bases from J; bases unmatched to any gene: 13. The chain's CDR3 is CSATRWDSLNYGYTF. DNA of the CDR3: TGCAGCGCCACAAGATGGGACAGCCTAAACTATGGCTACACCTTC.

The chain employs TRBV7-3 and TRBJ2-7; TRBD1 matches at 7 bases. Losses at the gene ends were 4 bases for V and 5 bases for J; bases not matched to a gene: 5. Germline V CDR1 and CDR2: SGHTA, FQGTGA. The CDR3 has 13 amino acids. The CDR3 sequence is CASSSKTGHEQYF. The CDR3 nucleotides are TGTGCCAGCAGCTCTAAGACAGGGCACGAGCAGTACTTC. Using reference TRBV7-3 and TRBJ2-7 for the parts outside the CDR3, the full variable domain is GAGVSQTPSNKVTEKGKYVELRCDPISGHTALYWYRQSLGQGPEFLIYFQGTGAADDSGLPNDRFFAVRPEGSVSTLKIQRTERGDSAVYLCASSSKTGHEQYFGPGTRLTVT.